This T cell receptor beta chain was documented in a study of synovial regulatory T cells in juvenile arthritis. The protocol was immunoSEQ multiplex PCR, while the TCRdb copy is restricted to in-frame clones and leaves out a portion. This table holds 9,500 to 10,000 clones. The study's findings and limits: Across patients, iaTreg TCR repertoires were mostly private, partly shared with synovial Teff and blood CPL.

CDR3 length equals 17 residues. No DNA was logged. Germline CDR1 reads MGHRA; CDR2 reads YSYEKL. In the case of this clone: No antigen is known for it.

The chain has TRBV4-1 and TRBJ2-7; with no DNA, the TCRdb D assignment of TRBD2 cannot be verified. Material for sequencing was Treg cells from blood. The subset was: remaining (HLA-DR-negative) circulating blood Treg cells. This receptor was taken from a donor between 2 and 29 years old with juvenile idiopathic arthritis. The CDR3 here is CASSQDPRRGSSYEQYF.